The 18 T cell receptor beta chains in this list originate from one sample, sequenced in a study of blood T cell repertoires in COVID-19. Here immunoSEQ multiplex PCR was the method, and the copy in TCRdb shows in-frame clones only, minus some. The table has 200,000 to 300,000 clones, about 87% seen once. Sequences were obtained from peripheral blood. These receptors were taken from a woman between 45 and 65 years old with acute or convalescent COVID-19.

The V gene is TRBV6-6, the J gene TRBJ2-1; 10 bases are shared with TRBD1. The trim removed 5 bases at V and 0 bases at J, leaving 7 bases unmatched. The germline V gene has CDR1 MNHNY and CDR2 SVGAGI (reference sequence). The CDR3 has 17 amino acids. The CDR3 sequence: CASSLSRQGASYNEQFF. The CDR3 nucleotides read TGTGCCAGCAGTCTCTCCAGACAGGGGGCCTCCTACAATGAGCAGTTCTTC.

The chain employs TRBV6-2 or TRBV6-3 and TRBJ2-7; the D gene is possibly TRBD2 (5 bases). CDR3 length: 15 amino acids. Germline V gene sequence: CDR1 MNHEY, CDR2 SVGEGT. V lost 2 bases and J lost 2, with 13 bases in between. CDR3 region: CASSYRTLGTYEQYF. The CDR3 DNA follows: TGTGCCAGCAGTTACCGGACCCTCGGGACCTACGAGCAGTACTTC.

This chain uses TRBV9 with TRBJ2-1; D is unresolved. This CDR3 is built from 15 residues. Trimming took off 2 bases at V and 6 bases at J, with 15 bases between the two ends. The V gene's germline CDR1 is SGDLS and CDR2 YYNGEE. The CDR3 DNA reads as TGTGCCAGCAGCGTTTTAGGCCTAGGTCCCAATGAGCAGTTCTTC. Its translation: CASSVLGLGPNEQFF.

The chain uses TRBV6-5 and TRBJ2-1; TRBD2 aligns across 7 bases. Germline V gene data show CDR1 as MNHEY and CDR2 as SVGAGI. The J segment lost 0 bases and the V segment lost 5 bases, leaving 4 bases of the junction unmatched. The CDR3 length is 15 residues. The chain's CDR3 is CASSQSGVSYNEQFF. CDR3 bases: TGTGCCAGCAGTCAAAGCGGGGTCTCCTACAATGAGCAGTTCTTC.

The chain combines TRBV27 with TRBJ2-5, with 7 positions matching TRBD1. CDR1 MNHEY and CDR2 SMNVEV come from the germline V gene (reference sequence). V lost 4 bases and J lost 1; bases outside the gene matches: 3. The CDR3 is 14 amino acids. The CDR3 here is CASSSDRSQETQYF. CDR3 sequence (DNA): TGTGCCAGCAGTTCGGACAGGTCCCAAGAGACCCAGTACTTC.

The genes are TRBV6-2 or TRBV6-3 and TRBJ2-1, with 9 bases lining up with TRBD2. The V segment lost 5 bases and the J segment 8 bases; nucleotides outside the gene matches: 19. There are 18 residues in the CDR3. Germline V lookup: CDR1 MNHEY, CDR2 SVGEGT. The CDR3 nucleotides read TGTGCCAGCAGTCGCTCGTCGTCTAGCGGGACCCTCTCGTATGAGCAGTTCTTC. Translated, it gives CASSRSSSSGTLSYEQFF.

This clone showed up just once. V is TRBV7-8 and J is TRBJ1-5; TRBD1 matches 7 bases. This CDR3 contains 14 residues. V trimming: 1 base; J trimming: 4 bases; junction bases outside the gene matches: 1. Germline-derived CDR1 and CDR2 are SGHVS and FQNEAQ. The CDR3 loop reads CASSLGQGNQPQHF. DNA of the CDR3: TGTGCCAGCAGCTTAGGACAGGGAAATCAGCCCCAGCATTTT.

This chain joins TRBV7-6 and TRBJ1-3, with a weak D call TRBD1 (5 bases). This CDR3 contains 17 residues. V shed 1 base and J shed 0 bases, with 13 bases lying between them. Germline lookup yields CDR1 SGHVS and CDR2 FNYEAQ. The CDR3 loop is CASSLEWRQYSGNTIYF. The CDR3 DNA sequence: TGTGCCAGCAGCTTAGAGTGGCGACAGTACTCTGGAAACACCATATATTTT. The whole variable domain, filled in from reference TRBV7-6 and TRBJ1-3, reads GAGVSQSPRYKVTKRGQDVALRCDPISGHVSLYWYRQALGQGPEFLTYFNYEAQQDKSGLPNDRFSAERPEGSISTLTIQRTEQRDSAMYRCASSLEWRQYSGNTIYFGEGSWLTVV.

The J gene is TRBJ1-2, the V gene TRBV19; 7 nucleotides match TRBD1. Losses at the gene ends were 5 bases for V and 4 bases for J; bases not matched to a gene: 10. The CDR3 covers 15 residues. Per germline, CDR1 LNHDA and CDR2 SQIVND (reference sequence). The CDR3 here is CASSADRDRIYGYTF. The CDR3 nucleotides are TGTGCCAGTAGTGCCGACAGGGACCGGATCTATGGCTACACCTTC.

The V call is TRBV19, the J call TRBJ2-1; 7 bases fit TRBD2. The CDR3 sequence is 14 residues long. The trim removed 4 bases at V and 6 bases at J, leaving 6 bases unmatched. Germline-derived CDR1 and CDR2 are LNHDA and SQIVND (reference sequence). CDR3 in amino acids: CASSRTRGINEQFF. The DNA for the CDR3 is TGTGCCAGTAGTAGGACTAGGGGTATCAATGAGCAGTTCTTC.

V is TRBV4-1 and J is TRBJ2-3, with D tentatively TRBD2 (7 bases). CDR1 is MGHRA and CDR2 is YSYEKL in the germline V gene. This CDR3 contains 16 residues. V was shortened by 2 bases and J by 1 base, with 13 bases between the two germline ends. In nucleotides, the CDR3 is TGCGCCAGCAGCCAAAGGGGGGGGCTACGCACAGATACGCAGTATTTT. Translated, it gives CASSQRGGLRTDTQYF.

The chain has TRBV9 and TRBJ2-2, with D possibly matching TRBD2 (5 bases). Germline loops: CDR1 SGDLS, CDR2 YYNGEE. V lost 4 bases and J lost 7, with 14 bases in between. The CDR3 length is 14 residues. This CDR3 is CASSLVMGSGELFF. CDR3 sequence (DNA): TGTGCCAGCAGCTTAGTAATGGGGAGCGGGGAGCTGTTTTTT.

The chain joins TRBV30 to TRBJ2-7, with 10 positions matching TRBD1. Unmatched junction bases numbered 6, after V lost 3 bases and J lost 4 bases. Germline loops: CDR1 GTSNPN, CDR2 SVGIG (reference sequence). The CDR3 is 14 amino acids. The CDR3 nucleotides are TGTGCCTGGAGAGCTCCGGGACAGGGGTACGAGCAGTACTTC. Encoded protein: CAWRAPGQGYEQYF.

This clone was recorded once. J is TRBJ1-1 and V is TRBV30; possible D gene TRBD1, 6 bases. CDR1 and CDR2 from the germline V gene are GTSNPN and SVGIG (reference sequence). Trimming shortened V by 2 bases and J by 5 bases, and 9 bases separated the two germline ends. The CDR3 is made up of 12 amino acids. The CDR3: CAWSRQGTEAFF. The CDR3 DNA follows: TGTGCCTGGAGTCGTCAGGGGACTGAAGCTTTCTTT.

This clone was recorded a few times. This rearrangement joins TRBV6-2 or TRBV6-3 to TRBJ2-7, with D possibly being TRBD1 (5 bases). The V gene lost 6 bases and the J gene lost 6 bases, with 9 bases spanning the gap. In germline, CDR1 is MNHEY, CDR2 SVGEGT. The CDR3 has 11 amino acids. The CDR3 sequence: CASSRDSEQYF. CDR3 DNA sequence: TGTGCCAGCAGCCGTGACAGCGAGCAGTACTTC.

The CDR3: CASSSNGRTGGPSGYTF. The CDR3 DNA reads as TGTGCCAGCAGTTCCAATGGGAGGACAGGGGGCCCGTCGGGCTACACCTTC. V gene TRBV28 combines with J gene TRBJ1-2; TRBD1 matches 11 bases. With 4 bases clipped from V and 8 bases from J, the junction kept 15 bases outside the gene matches. This CDR3 comprises 17 residues. Germline V lookup: CDR1 MDHEN, CDR2 SYDVKM.

This CDR3 is CATFFPGQGYSPLHF. CDR3 nucleotides: TGTGCCACCTTTTTTCCGGGACAGGGCTATTCACCCCTCCACTTT. V is TRBV28 and J is TRBJ1-6, with 9 nucleotides matching TRBD1. Germline V gives CDR1 MDHEN, CDR2 SYDVKM. The CDR3 sequence is 15 residues long. The trim removed 10 bases at V and 8 bases at J, leaving 12 bases unmatched.

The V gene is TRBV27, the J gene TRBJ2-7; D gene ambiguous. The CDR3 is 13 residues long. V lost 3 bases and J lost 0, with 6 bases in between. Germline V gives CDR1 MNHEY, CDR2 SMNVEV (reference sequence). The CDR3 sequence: CASSFSSSYEQYF. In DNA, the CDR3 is TGTGCCAGCAGTTTCTCCAGCTCCTACGAGCAGTACTTC.